These T cell receptor beta chains were read from a single sample in a study of neoadjuvant anti-PD-1 for oral cavity cancer. The method was immunoSEQ multiplex PCR; TCRdb's version includes in-frame clones alone and lacks a portion of them. The data hold thousands of clones, with 70% observed a single time. Source: PBMCs, taken after nivolumab (anti-PD-1) treatment. The receptors were sampled from a person aged 35-79 years with oral cavity squamous cell carcinoma. Each CDR3 is given with its conserved first and last residue. The D gene is left open where the match is weak. Clone size is stated in some rows and not others, as once, few, many or a class when expanded.

d_gene: TRBD1; j_gene: TRBJ1-3; len: 13; abundance: large; v_gene: TRBV29-1; CDR3nt: TGCAGCGCCGCTGGGACAGCTGGAAACACCATATATTTT; CDR3aa: CSAAGTAGNTIYF
d_gene: -; j_gene: TRBJ1-2; len: 11; abundance: -; v_gene: TRBV10-3; CDR3nt: TGTGCCATCAGTGGAGGTGCCGGCTACACCTTC; CDR3aa: CAISGGAGYTF
d_gene: TRBD1; j_gene: TRBJ2-1; len: 16; abundance: -; v_gene: TRBV6-4; CDR3nt: TGTGCCAGCAGTGAGAGAGGGGGACAGGGTGGGAATGAGCAGTTCTTC; CDR3aa: CASSERGGQGGNEQFF
d_gene: TRBD1; j_gene: TRBJ2-3; len: 15; abundance: -; v_gene: TRBV13; CDR3nt: TGTGCCAGCAGAGAGCACAGGGGCTTCGCAGATACGCAGTATTTT; CDR3aa: CASREHRGFADTQYF
d_gene: -; j_gene: TRBJ2-3; len: 15; abundance: once; v_gene: TRBV7-2; CDR3nt: TGTGCCAGCAGCTCCCCGACAGCTCGCACAGATACGCAGTATTTT; CDR3aa: CASSSPTARTDTQYF
d_gene: TRBD2; j_gene: TRBJ2-7; len: 16; abundance: few; v_gene: TRBV9; CDR3nt: TGTGCCAGCAGCGTAGGCGGGGGGGCCCCGGTCGACGAGCAGTACTTC; CDR3aa: CASSVGGGAPVDEQYF
d_gene: -; j_gene: TRBJ2-3; len: 13; abundance: -; v_gene: TRBV9; CDR3nt: TGTGCCAGCAGCTCTGGTTCCACAGATACGCAGTATTTT; CDR3aa: CASSSGSTDTQYF
d_gene: -; j_gene: TRBJ2-3; len: 13; abundance: -; v_gene: TRBV6-4; CDR3nt: TGTGCCAGCAGTGACGGGCGCACAGATACGCAGTATTTT; CDR3aa: CASSDGRTDTQYF
d_gene: -; j_gene: TRBJ1-2; len: 13; abundance: -; v_gene: TRBV25-1; CDR3nt: TGTGCCAGCAGGGGTGAGGGGGTAATCGGCTACACCTTC; CDR3aa: CASRGEGVIGYTF
d_gene: -; j_gene: TRBJ2-7; len: 13; abundance: -; v_gene: TRBV7-2; CDR3nt: TGTGCCAGCAGCTTTAATCCGGGCTACGAGCAGTACTTC; CDR3aa: CASSFNPGYEQYF
d_gene: -; j_gene: TRBJ1-1; len: 12; abundance: -; v_gene: TRBV6-5; CDR3nt: TGTGCCAGTGGCCACATGAACACTGAAGCTTTCTTT; CDR3aa: CASGHMNTEAFF
d_gene: TRBD1; j_gene: TRBJ2-7; len: 14; abundance: -; v_gene: TRBV6-1; CDR3nt: TGTGCCAGTTCTCCCCCCAGGGGGCTTTACGAGCAGTACTTC; CDR3aa: CASSPPRGLYEQYF
d_gene: TRBD2; j_gene: TRBJ2-1; len: 16; abundance: -; v_gene: TRBV7-2; CDR3nt: TGTGCCAGCAGCTTAGCGCCGGGACTAGCAATCAATGAGCAGTTCTTC; CDR3aa: CASSLAPGLAINEQFF
d_gene: TRBD2; j_gene: TRBJ2-2; len: 13; abundance: -; v_gene: TRBV7-3; CDR3nt: TGTGCAGGGTCCAGCGGGGCTACCGGGGAGCTGTTTTTT; CDR3aa: CAGSSGATGELFF
d_gene: -; j_gene: TRBJ1-5; len: 15; abundance: once; v_gene: TRBV5-1; CDR3nt: TGCGCCAGCAGCTTGAACGGGGGGACCGCTCAGCCCCAGCATTTT; CDR3aa: CASSLNGGTAQPQHF
d_gene: -; j_gene: TRBJ2-5; len: 12; abundance: -; v_gene: TRBV5-5; CDR3nt: TGTGCGGGCGCCTGGGGAGGCGAGACCCAGTACTTC; CDR3aa: CAGAWGGETQYF
d_gene: -; j_gene: TRBJ1-1; len: 14; abundance: -; v_gene: TRBV4-3; CDR3nt: TGCGCCAGCAGCCAAGAACGAGGTAACCTGGGGGCTTTCTTT; CDR3aa: CASSQERGNLGAFF
d_gene: -; j_gene: TRBJ2-5; len: 12; abundance: -; v_gene: TRBV27; CDR3nt: TGTGCCAGCACTTCCCCGGGGGAGACCCAGTACTTC; CDR3aa: CASTSPGETQYF
d_gene: TRBD2; j_gene: TRBJ2-1; len: 16; abundance: -; v_gene: TRBV7-2; CDR3nt: TGTGCCAGCAGACTACTAGCGGGGGGGCCCTGGAATGAGCAGTTCTTC; CDR3aa: CASRLLAGGPWNEQFF
d_gene: -; j_gene: TRBJ1-4; len: 15; abundance: -; v_gene: TRBV29-1; CDR3nt: TGCAGCGTTGGAATCGTTGGGGGTGTAGGAGAAAAACTGTTTTTT; CDR3aa: CSVGIVGGVGEKLFF
d_gene: TRBD1; j_gene: TRBJ1-3; len: 16; abundance: -; v_gene: TRBV7-2; CDR3nt: TGTGCCAGCGGAAAGGGACAGCCGAGCTCTGGAAACACCATATATTTT; CDR3aa: CASGKGQPSSGNTIYF
d_gene: -; j_gene: TRBJ2-5; len: 15; abundance: once; v_gene: TRBV7-9; CDR3nt: TGTGCCAGCAGCTTAGCACAGGGTCTTGGGGAGACCCAGTACTTC; CDR3aa: CASSLAQGLGETQYF
d_gene: -; j_gene: TRBJ2-1; len: 15; abundance: -; v_gene: TRBV2; CDR3nt: TGTGCCAGCCAGATAACCCTAGGCCTCGACAATGAGCAGTTCTTC; CDR3aa: CASQITLGLDNEQFF
d_gene: -; j_gene: TRBJ2-3; len: 14; abundance: -; v_gene: TRBV9; CDR3nt: TGTGCCAGCAGCGTCTGGGGGTCCACAGATACGCAGTATTTT; CDR3aa: CASSVWGSTDTQYF
d_gene: -; j_gene: TRBJ2-6; len: 15; abundance: -; v_gene: TRBV19; CDR3nt: TGTGCCAGTAGCCATGACAGGTCTGGGGCCAACGTCCTGACTTTC; CDR3aa: CASSHDRSGANVLTF
d_gene: -; j_gene: TRBJ2-7; len: 15; abundance: -; v_gene: TRBV9; CDR3nt: TGTGCCAGCAGCGCTACAATCGGGGCATCCTACGAGCAGTACTTC; CDR3aa: CASSATIGASYEQYF
d_gene: -; j_gene: TRBJ2-7; len: 13; abundance: -; v_gene: TRBV4-3; CDR3nt: TGCGCCAGCAGCCAAGCCCCTAGGAGCGAGCAGTACTTC; CDR3aa: CASSQAPRSEQYF
d_gene: -; j_gene: TRBJ2-1; len: 16; abundance: -; v_gene: TRBV18; CDR3nt: TGTGCCAGCTCACCCAAAGGGGAAAAATCCTACAATGAGCAGTTCTTC; CDR3aa: CASSPKGEKSYNEQFF
d_gene: -; j_gene: TRBJ2-1; len: 13; abundance: -; v_gene: TRBV5-1; CDR3nt: TGCGCCAGCAGCTCGGATACCTACAATGAGCAGTTCTTC; CDR3aa: CASSSDTYNEQFF
d_gene: -; j_gene: TRBJ2-7; len: 14; abundance: -; v_gene: TRBV28; CDR3nt: TGTGCCAGCAGTCCCGAACTTGGAACCTACGAGCAGTACTTC; CDR3aa: CASSPELGTYEQYF
d_gene: -; j_gene: TRBJ1-2; len: 12; abundance: few; v_gene: TRBV6-6; CDR3nt: TGTGCCAGCAAGTCGACTCGGGGCCGCTACACCTTC; CDR3aa: CASKSTRGRYTF
d_gene: TRBD1; j_gene: TRBJ1-2; len: 15; abundance: -; v_gene: TRBV7-8; CDR3nt: TGTGCCAGCAGCGCCCGACAGGGGGAACTCTATGGCTACACCTTC; CDR3aa: CASSARQGELYGYTF
d_gene: -; j_gene: TRBJ1-5; len: 12; abundance: once; v_gene: TRBV6-6; CDR3nt: TGTGCCAGCAGTTACTCCGAGGGGCCCCAGCATTTT; CDR3aa: CASSYSEGPQHF
d_gene: TRBD1; j_gene: TRBJ2-7; len: 14; abundance: -; v_gene: TRBV2; CDR3nt: TGTGCCAGCAGACCGGGACAGAACTCCTACGAGCAGTACTTC; CDR3aa: CASRPGQNSYEQYF
d_gene: -; j_gene: TRBJ1-1; len: 14; abundance: -; v_gene: TRBV25-1; CDR3nt: TGTGCCAGCAGCGACCCCCGGGATCCGACTGAAGCTTTCTTT; CDR3aa: CASSDPRDPTEAFF
d_gene: -; j_gene: TRBJ2-1; len: 15; abundance: once; v_gene: TRBV27; CDR3nt: TGTGCCAGCAGTTTAGGCAGAAGCTCCTACAATGAGCAGTTCTTC; CDR3aa: CASSLGRSSYNEQFF
d_gene: TRBD2; j_gene: TRBJ2-3; len: 16; abundance: -; v_gene: TRBV5-1; CDR3nt: TGCGCCAGCAGCCAACGGACTAGCGGGGGCTCAGATACGCAGTATTTT; CDR3aa: CASSQRTSGGSDTQYF
d_gene: TRBD1; j_gene: TRBJ1-5; len: 19; abundance: few; v_gene: TRBV23-1; CDR3nt: TGCGCCAGCAGGACAGGGGGCTACATGAGGACGAATAGCAATCAGCCCCAGCATTTT; CDR3aa: CASRTGGYMRTNSNQPQHF
d_gene: -; j_gene: TRBJ2-4; len: 12; abundance: -; v_gene: TRBV28; CDR3nt: TGTGCCAGCAGTTGGGGCAAAAACATTCAGTACTTC; CDR3aa: CASSWGKNIQYF
d_gene: -; j_gene: TRBJ2-7; len: 17; abundance: once; v_gene: TRBV5-4; CDR3nt: TGTGCCAGCAGCCCCGGACAAGGGGGGGGCTACTCCTACGAGCAGTACTTC; CDR3aa: CASSPGQGGGYSYEQYF
d_gene: -; j_gene: TRBJ2-3; len: 15; abundance: -; v_gene: TRBV9; CDR3nt: TGTGCCAGCAGCGTAGAGGGCGGGGGCACAGATACGCAGTATTTT; CDR3aa: CASSVEGGGTDTQYF
d_gene: TRBD1; j_gene: TRBJ1-4; len: 13; abundance: -; v_gene: TRBV12-5; CDR3nt: TGTGCTAGTGGGACGGACAGGGAGAGAAAACTGTTTTTT; CDR3aa: CASGTDRERKLFF
d_gene: -; j_gene: TRBJ2-3; len: 16; abundance: -; v_gene: TRBV5-6; CDR3nt: TGTGCCAGCAGCTTGGGGAGGAGGGGGGGCACAGATACGCAGTATTTT; CDR3aa: CASSLGRRGGTDTQYF
d_gene: -; j_gene: TRBJ2-7; len: 14; abundance: -; v_gene: TRBV4-3; CDR3nt: TGCGCCAGCAGCCGGCTAGGGGGGACCGACGAGCAGTACTTC; CDR3aa: CASSRLGGTDEQYF
d_gene: -; j_gene: TRBJ1-2; len: 13; abundance: once; v_gene: TRBV19; CDR3nt: TGTGCCAGTAGGACCCCGCCTGACTATGGCTACACCTTC; CDR3aa: CASRTPPDYGYTF
d_gene: TRBD1; j_gene: TRBJ1-2; len: 15; abundance: few; v_gene: TRBV18; CDR3nt: TGTGCCAGCTCACCAGCGGCAGGGGGCGACTATGGCTACACCTTC; CDR3aa: CASSPAAGGDYGYTF
d_gene: -; j_gene: TRBJ2-6; len: 16; abundance: few; v_gene: TRBV6-1; CDR3nt: TGTGCCAGCAGTGAATACGTAGGCTCTGGGGCCAACGTCCTGACTTTC; CDR3aa: CASSEYVGSGANVLTF
d_gene: -; j_gene: TRBJ1-6; len: 14; abundance: once; v_gene: TRBV7-9; CDR3nt: TGTGCCAGCAGCCAGGGCAGTAGAACTTCACCCCTCCACTTT; CDR3aa: CASSQGSRTSPLHF